The 21 T cell receptor beta chains below were found in one sample sequenced in a study of esophageal squamous cell carcinoma under preoperative chemotherapy. TCRdb re-analysed the PCR reads in MiXCR, keeping a single row per CDR3 protein. The sample comprises about 15,000 distinct CDR3 sequences, 48% of which are singletons, and roughly 28% rests with the top ten. This sample's time point: before preoperative PTX-NDP chemotherapy. This material was obtained from a patient given preoperative chemotherapy. The receptors originated from a human donor with esophageal squamous cell carcinoma. The donor label of this sample is uncertain.

The J gene is TRBJ2-3, the V gene TRBV6-5; the match to TRBD2 covers 7 bases. Germline-derived CDR1 and CDR2 are MNHEY and SVGAGI. The trim removed 4 bases at V and 0 bases at J, leaving 4 bases unmatched. The CDR3 is 15 amino acids. Written as DNA, the CDR3 is TGTGCCAGCAGTTCCAGCGGGGCTAGCACAGATACGCAGTATTTT. Translation: CASSSSGASTDTQYF.

The chain employs TRBV10-3 and TRBJ2-5; possibly TRBD2 for D (6 bases). CDR1 ENHRY and CDR2 SYGVKD come from the germline V gene. This CDR3 has 14 amino acids. V was shortened by 8 bases and J by 11 bases, with 24 bases between the two germline ends. CDR3 nucleotides: TGTGCCATCGGGGCTGAGGGGACTTACAATGAGCAGTACTTC. Translated, it gives CAIGAEGTYNEQYF.

The table lists this clonotype with a few counts. The DNA for the CDR3 is TGTGCCAGCAGCTTAGACCCCCCAGAGGACTATAGGCGCAATGAGCAGTTCTTC. Translating gives CASSLDPPEDYRRNEQFF. The chain carries TRBV11-3 and TRBJ2-1; perhaps TRBD2 as D (6 bases). Trimming stripped 0 bases from V and 6 bases from J, with 21 bases between. CDR3 length: 18 residues. Per germline, CDR1 SGHNT and CDR2 YENEEA.

This clonotype was counted only a few times. The chain's CDR3 is CASSFYPAYNEQFF. CDR3 in DNA: TGTGCCAGCAGCTTTTACCCAGCCTACAATGAGCAGTTCTTC. The rearrangement links TRBV7-6 to TRBJ2-1; unclear D gene. This CDR3 has 14 amino acids. V lost 3 bases, J lost 2 bases, and 8 bases lay in between. CDR1 is SGHVS, CDR2 FNYEAQ, per germline.

This clonotype was seen once. The CDR3 sequence: CATGQGVIAKNIQYF. The DNA for the CDR3 is TGTGCCACGGGGCAGGGGGTAATAGCCAAAAACATTCAGTACTTC. The rearrangement uses TRBV7-2 and TRBJ2-4; TRBD1 agrees at 7 bases. CDR3 length equals 15 residues. V shed 10 bases and J 0 bases; nucleotides not matched to a gene: 9. Germline lookup yields CDR1 SGHTA and CDR2 FQGNSA.

This clonotype was counted once. The junction departs from the called germline gene at one end, perhaps through a read error. The genes are TRBV12-3 or TRBV12-4 and TRBJ2-4, with a weak D call TRBD2 (7 bases). This CDR3 has 16 amino acids. The CDR3 protein is CASRGRGGSVQDIQYF. CDR3 in DNA: TGTGCCAGCAGGGGTAGGGGGGGGAGTGTCCAAGACATCCAGTACTTC.

This clonotype showed up many times. The CDR3 nucleotides are TGTGCCAGCAGCTCGACTAGTCGAACAACAGATACGCAGTATTTT. Protein sequence: CASSSTSRTTDTQYF. The chain couples TRBV7-8 to TRBJ2-3, with D perhaps TRBD2 (6 bases). CDR3 size: 15 residues. Trimming took off 4 bases at V and 3 bases at J, with 14 bases between the two ends. CDR1 SGHVS and CDR2 FQNEAQ come from the germline V gene.

The V gene is TRBV12-3 or TRBV12-4, the J gene TRBJ2-1; 10 bases are a match to TRBD2. This CDR3 contains 15 residues. The ends lost 5 bases at V and 6 bases at J; junction bases unmatched: 7. In nucleotides, the CDR3 is TGTGCCAGCAGTAGCGTAGCGGGAGGCACCAATGAGCAGTTCTTC. It yields the protein CASSSVAGGTNEQFF.

This clonotype was recorded once. The chain has TRBV7-2 and TRBJ2-1; TRBD2 might be the D (5 bases). This CDR3 contains 12 residues. Germline CDR1 SGHTA, CDR2 FQGNSA. The ends were cut back, 7 bases at V and 13 bases at J, with 17 bases in the middle. The CDR3 DNA is TGTGCCAGCAATTCCCGGGAAGAGACCCAGTTCTTC. It specifies CASNSREETQFF.

The gene calls are TRBV6-5 and TRBJ2-3; D is unclear. Germline CDR1 is MNHEY and CDR2 is SVGAGI. The CDR3 covers 13 residues. Trimming left V 0 bases short and J 6 bases short, with 7 bases between. CDR3 protein: CASSYSKVDTQYF. CDR3 sequence (DNA): TGTGCCAGCAGTTACTCGAAAGTTGATACGCAGTATTTT.

V is TRBV7-8 and J is TRBJ2-2; 8 positions agree with TRBD2. Losses at the gene ends were 3 bases for V and 4 bases for J; bases not matched to a gene: 7. The germline CDR1 and CDR2 sequences are SGHVS and FQNEAQ. The CDR3 covers 16 residues. CDR3 DNA: TGTGCCAGCAGCTTTTTTTACGGGAGGGTCACCGGGGAGCTGTTTTTT. It encodes CASSFFYGRVTGELFF.

This clonotype was picked up a small number of times. The chain is built from TRBV9 and TRBJ2-5; 10 nucleotides align to TRBD1. This CDR3 comprises 15 residues. CDR1 and CDR2 (germline): SGDLS, YYNGEE. Unmatched junction bases numbered 6, after V lost 2 bases and J lost 5 bases. CDR3 bases: TGTGCCAGCAGCGTCGGACAGGGGGTTGGGGAGACCCAGTACTTC. Protein: CASSVGQGVGETQYF.

V usage is TRBV7-8 and J usage is TRBJ2-1, with D unclear. The CDR3 covers 12 residues. CDR1 is SGHVS, CDR2 FQNEAQ, per germline. Trimming cost V 1 base and J 10 bases, with 8 bases left between them. The CDR3 protein is CASSLGVSEQFF. CDR3 DNA sequence: TGTGCCAGCAGCTTAGGGGTCAGCGAGCAGTTCTTC.

This sequence joins TRBV7-2 and TRBJ2-7; the D is unclear. The CDR3 is 13 amino acids. Germline-derived CDR1 and CDR2 are SGHTA and FQGNSA. Trimming took 4 bases from V and 5 from J, leaving 12 bases between them. CDR3 loop: CASSYRRLDEQYF. CDR3 nucleotides: TGTGCCAGCAGCTACCGACGCTTGGACGAGCAGTACTTC.

The CDR3 here is CASSLERGTGELFF. The CDR3 region has the DNA TGTGCCAGCAGCTTAGAGCGGGGGACCGGGGAGCTGTTTTTT. The V call is TRBV7-2, the J call TRBJ2-2, with TRBD2 identical over 8 bases. The ends lost 1 base at V and 5 bases at J; junction bases unmatched: 0. Germline V CDR1 and CDR2: SGHTA, FQGNSA. The CDR3 covers 14 residues. Using reference TRBV7-2 and TRBJ2-2 for the parts outside the CDR3, the full variable domain is GAGVSQSPSNKVTEKGKDVELRCDPISGHTALYWYRQSLGQGLEFLIYFQGNSAPDKSGLPSDRFSAERTGGSVSTLTIQRTQQEDSAVYLCASSLERGTGELFFGEGSRLTVL.

About this clonotype: Because it lacks the conserved phenylalanine or tryptophan at the end, this CDR3 is likely a read error. The rearrangement uses TRBV7-3 and TRBJ2-1; 8 positions match TRBD2. Losses at the gene ends were 2 bases for V and 6 bases for J; bases not matched to a gene: 21. This CDR3 is 20 amino acids long. Germline V gene sequence: CDR1 SGHTA, CDR2 FQGTGA. The CDR3 sequence is CASSLARGGGRGGGINEQFL. CDR3 DNA: TGTGCCAGCAGCTTAGCCCGGGGGGGCGGGAGAGGTGGGGGTATCAATGAGCAGTTCCTC.

The V call is TRBV12-3 or TRBV12-4, the J call TRBJ2-7; a weak D match, TRBD1 (5 bases). Trimming took off 4 bases at V and 7 bases at J, with 8 bases between the two ends. There are 11 residues in the CDR3. The CDR3 protein is CASSSTVEQYF. In nucleotides, the CDR3 is TGTGCCAGCAGTTCGACAGTGGAGCAGTACTTC.

J is TRBJ2-1 and V is TRBV11-2; 9 bases match TRBD2. Germline trimming cut 3 bases from V and 5 bases from J; bases unmatched to any gene: 5. Germline V gives CDR1 SGHAT, CDR2 FQNNGV. There are 15 residues in the CDR3. As DNA, the CDR3 is TGTGCCAGCAGCTTTTCTAGCGGGAATAACAATGAGCAGTTCTTC. Translating it yields CASSFSSGNNNEQFF.

This clonotype was observed a single time. The chain has TRBV7-2 and TRBJ2-3; 8 bases are shared with TRBD2. V shed 4 bases, J shed 4 bases, and the junction held 4 bases outside the gene matches. CDR3 length equals 14 residues. Germline V gene lookup returns CDR1 SGHTA and CDR2 FQGNSA. The CDR3 coding sequence is TGTGCCAGCAGCTACGGGGGGGGATCAGATACGCAGTATTTT. Its protein is CASSYGGGSDTQYF.

The chain combines TRBV10-2 with TRBJ2-6; the D gene is possibly TRBD2 (5 bases). Germline V CDR1 and CDR2: WSHSY, SAAADI. The CDR3 runs 15 residues. V was cut by 6 bases and J by 1 base, with 10 bases left in between. DNA of the CDR3: TGCGCCAGCAGGATTACGGGGTCTGGGGCCAACGTCCTGACTTTC. Its translation is CASRITGSGANVLTF.

CDR3 sequence (DNA): TGTGCCAGCAGCTTAGCAGCGGGAGGGTCGAATGAGCAGTTCTTC. Amino acid sequence: CASSLAAGGSNEQFF. The rearrangement links TRBV7-2 to TRBJ2-1; 10 bases agree with TRBD2. With 0 bases clipped from V and 7 bases from J, the junction kept 3 bases outside the gene matches. The CDR3 is 15 residues long. Germline V gene data show CDR1 as SGHTA and CDR2 as FQGNSA.